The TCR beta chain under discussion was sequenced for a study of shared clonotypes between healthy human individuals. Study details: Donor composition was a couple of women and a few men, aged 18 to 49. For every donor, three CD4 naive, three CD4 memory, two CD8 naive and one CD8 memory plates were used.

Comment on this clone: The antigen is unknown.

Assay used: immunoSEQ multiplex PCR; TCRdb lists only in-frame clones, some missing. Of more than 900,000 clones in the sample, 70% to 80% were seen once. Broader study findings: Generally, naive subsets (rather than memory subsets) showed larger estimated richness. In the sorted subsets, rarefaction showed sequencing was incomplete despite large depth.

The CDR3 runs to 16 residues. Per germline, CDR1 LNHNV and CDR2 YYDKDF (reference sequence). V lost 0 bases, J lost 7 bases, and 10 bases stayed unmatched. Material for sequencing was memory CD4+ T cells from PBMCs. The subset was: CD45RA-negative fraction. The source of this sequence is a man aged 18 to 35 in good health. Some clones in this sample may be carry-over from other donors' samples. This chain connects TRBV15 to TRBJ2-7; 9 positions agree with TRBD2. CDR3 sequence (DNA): TGTGCCACCAGCAGAGATCGGACTAGCGACTCTAGGGAGCAGTACTTC. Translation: CATSRDRTSDSREQYF.